In this sample, the clone carrying this T cell receptor beta chain turned up once. Its antigen is unknown. The data stem from a study of cytomegalovirus exposure and HLA in healthy donors. In the study overall: The study's early data release held some 85 million unique TCRs from HLA-typed donors. Findings and limits, study-wide: TCR beta V- and J-gene trimming was later associated with a missense DCLRE1C variant. Within an earlier analysis, most TCR beta V segments proved productive either about 87% or about 30% of the time.

The CDR3 sequence is 15 residues long. From germline, CDR1 is ENHRY and CDR2 SYGVKD. The V gene lost 2 bases and the J gene lost 4 bases, with 13 bases spanning the gap. PCR employed 60 Vbeta and 13 Jbeta primers. Assay used: immunoSEQ multiplex PCR; TCRdb lists only in-frame clones, some missing. The repertoire has roughly 200,000 clones, approximately 85% of them found once; the top ten carry around 2.3%. The specimen was PBMCs. J is TRBJ2-3 and V is TRBV10-3, with a tentative D call TRBD2 (6 bases). This sequence originates from a woman aged 50 to 65 in good health and CMV-seronegative. This CDR3 reads CAISERERGADTQYF. The DNA of the CDR3 is TGTGCCATCAGTGAGCGGGAGCGAGGGGCAGATACGCAGTATTTT.